Sequencing of this TCR beta chain was carried out in a study of T-cell reconstitution after alpha-beta-depleted transplantation in children. Using unique molecular identifiers, the investigators prepared the TCRbeta library. In TCRdb, the PCR reads were re-called with MiXCR into one record per CDR3 protein. There are approximately 510,000 distinct CDR3 sequences in the sample; around 17% occur only once, and approximately 3% lies in the top ten. Looked up from germline, CDR1 is LGHDT and CDR2 is YNNKEL (reference sequence). With 4 bases clipped from V and 1 base from J, the junction kept 2 bases outside the gene matches. CDR3 length: 15 amino acids.

The chain uses TRBV3-1 and TRBJ2-2, with 8 bases identical to TRBD1. Sample: PBMCs from the stem cell graft donor, taken from the stem cell graft. This receptor was identified in a human donor who donated a stem cell graft to a child with acute lymphoblastic leukemia. DNA for the CDR3: TGTGCCAGCAGCCCGGGACAGGTGAACACCGGGGAGCTGTTTTTT. Its translation is CASSPGQVNTGELFF. The full variable domain, with the rest looked up from reference TRBV3-1 and TRBJ2-2, is DTAVSQTPKYLVTQMGNDKSIKCEQNLGHDTMYWYKQDSKKFLKIMFSYNNKELIINETVPNRFSPKSPDKAHLNLHINSLELGDSAVYFCASSPGQVNTGELFFGEGSRLTVL.